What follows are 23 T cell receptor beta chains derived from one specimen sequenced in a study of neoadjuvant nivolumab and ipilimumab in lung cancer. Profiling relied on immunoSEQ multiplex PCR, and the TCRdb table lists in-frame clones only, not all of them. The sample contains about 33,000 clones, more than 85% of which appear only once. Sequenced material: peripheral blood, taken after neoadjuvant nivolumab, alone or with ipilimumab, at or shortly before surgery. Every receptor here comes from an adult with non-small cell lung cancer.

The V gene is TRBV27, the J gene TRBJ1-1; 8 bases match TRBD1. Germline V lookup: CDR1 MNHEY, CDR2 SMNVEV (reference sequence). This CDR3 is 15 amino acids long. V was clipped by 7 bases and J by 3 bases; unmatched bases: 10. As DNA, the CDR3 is TGTGCCAGCAACACTCAACGGACAGGGCACACTGAAGCTTTCTTT. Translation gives CASNTQRTGHTEAFF.

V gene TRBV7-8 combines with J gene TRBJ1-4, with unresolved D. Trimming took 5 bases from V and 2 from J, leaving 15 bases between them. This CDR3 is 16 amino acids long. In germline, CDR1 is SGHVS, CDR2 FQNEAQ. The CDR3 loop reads CASSVQLGATNEKLFF. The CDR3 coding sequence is TGTGCCAGCAGCGTGCAGTTGGGTGCGACTAATGAAAAACTGTTTTTT.

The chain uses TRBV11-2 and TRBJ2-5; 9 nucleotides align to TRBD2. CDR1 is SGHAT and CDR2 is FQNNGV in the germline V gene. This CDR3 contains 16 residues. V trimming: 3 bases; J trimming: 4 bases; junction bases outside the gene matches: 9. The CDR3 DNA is TGTGCCAGCAGCTTCGTGACTAGCGGTTCAAGAGAGACCCAGTACTTC. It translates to CASSFVTSGSRETQYF.

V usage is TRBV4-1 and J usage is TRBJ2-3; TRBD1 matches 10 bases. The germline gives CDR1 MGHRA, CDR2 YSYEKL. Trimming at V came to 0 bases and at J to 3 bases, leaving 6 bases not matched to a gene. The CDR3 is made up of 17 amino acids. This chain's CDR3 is CASSQDSPGQGTDTQYF. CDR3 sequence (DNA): TGCGCCAGCAGCCAAGATTCGCCGGGACAGGGGACAGATACGCAGTATTTT.

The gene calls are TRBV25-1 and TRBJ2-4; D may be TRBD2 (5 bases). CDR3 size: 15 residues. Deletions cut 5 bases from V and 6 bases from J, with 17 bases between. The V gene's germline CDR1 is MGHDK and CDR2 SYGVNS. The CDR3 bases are TGTGCCAGCAGTCGGGATTCTCAAGGTGGAAACATTCAGTACTTC. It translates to CASSRDSQGGNIQYF.

The CDR3 DNA reads as TGTGCCAGCAGTGAAGCGGGAGGGTACAATGAGCAGTTCTTC. It is translated as CASSEAGGYNEQFF. The genes are TRBV6-1 and TRBJ2-1; 7 bases match TRBD2. With V trimmed by 0 bases and J by 4 bases, 0 bases remained unmatched. Germline loops: CDR1 MNHNS, CDR2 SASEGT. The CDR3 runs 14 residues.

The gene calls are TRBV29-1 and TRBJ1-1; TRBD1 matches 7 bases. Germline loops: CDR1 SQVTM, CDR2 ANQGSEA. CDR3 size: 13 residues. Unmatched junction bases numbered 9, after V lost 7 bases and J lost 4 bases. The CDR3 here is CSARTGVGTEAFF. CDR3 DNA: TGCAGCGCCCGCACAGGGGTTGGCACTGAAGCTTTCTTT.

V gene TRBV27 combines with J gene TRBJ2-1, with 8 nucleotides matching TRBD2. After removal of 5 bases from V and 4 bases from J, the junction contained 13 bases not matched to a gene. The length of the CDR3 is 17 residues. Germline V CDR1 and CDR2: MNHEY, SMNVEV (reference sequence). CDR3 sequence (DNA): TGTGCCAGCAGTCCCACCCACCGTGCTAGCGGGTACAATGAGCAGTTCTTC. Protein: CASSPTHRASGYNEQFF.

Here the CDR3 DNA reads TGTGCCAGCAGTTCCGGGACAGGGGTAAAAAGTGAAGCTTTCTTT. This translates into CASSSGTGVKSEAFF. The rearrangement uses TRBV5-4 and TRBJ1-1; 10 bases align to TRBD1. Germline V gene data show CDR1 as SGHNT and CDR2 as YYREEE (reference sequence). The CDR3 totals 15 residues. V was clipped by 5 bases and J by 7 bases; unmatched bases: 11.

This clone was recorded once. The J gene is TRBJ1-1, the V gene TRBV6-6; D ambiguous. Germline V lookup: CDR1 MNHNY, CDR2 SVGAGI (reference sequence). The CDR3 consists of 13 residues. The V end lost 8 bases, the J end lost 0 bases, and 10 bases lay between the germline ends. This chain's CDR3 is CASGSGLNTEAFF. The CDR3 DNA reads TGTGCCAGCGGGAGCGGATTGAACACTGAAGCTTTCTTT.

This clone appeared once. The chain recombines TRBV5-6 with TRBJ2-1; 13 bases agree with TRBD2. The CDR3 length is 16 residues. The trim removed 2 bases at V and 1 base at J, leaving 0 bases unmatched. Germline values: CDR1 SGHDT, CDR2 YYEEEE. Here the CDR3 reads CASSLLAGGSYNEQFF. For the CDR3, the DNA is TGTGCCAGCAGCTTACTAGCGGGAGGGTCCTACAATGAGCAGTTCTTC. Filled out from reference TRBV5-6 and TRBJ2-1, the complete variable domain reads DAGVTQSPTHLIKTRGQQVTLRCSPKSGHDTVSWYQQALGQGPQFIFQYYEEEERQRGNFPDRFSGHQFPNYSSELNVNALLLGDSALYLCASSLLAGGSYNEQFFGPGTRLTVL.

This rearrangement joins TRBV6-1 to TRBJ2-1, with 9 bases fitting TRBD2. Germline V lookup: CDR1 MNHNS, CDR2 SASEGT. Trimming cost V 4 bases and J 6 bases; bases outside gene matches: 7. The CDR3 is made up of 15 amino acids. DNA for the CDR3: TGTGCCAGCAGTGGATCCAGCGGGAGGACCAATGAGCAGTTCTTC. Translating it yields CASSGSSGRTNEQFF.

CDR3 protein: CASSAGAWDQPQHF. CDR3 in DNA: TGCGCCAGCAGTGCGGGGGCTTGGGATCAGCCCCAGCATTTT. This chain links TRBV10-1 with TRBJ1-5; D might be TRBD1 (6 bases). With 4 bases removed from V and 5 bases from J, the gap between germline ends came to 12 bases. There are 14 residues in the CDR3. Germline V CDR1 and CDR2: WNHNN, SYGVQD (reference sequence).

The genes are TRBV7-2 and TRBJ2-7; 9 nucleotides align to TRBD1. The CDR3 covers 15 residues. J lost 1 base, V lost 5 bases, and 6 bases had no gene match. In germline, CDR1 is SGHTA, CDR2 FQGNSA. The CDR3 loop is CASSPGDRVSYEQYF. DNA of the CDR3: TGTGCCAGCAGCCCCGGGGACAGGGTGTCCTACGAGCAGTACTTC.

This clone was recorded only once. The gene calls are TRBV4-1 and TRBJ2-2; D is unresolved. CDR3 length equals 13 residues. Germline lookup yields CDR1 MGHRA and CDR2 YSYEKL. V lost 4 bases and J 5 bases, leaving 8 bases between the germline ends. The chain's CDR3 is CASSPSLTGELFF. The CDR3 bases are TGCGCCAGCAGCCCAAGCTTGACCGGGGAGCTGTTTTTT.

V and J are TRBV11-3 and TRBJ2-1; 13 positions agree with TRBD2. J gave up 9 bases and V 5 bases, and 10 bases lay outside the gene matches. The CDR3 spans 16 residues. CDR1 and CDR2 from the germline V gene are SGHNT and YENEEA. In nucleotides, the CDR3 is TGTGCCAGCAGCCCTGGGACTAGCGGGAAAGGGGGTGAGCAGTTCTTC. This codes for CASSPGTSGKGGEQFF.

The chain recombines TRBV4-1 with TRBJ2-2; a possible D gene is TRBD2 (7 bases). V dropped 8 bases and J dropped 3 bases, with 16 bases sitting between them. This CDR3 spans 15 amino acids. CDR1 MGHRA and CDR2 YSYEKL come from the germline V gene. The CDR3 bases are TGCGCCAGCGGCGGGGGCGGGGGCTACACCGGGGAGCTGTTTTTT. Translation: CASGGGGGYTGELFF.

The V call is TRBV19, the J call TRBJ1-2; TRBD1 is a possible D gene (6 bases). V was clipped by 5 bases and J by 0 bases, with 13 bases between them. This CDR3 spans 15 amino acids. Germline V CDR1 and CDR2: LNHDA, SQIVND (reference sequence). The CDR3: CASSWARGANYGYTF. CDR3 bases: TGTGCCAGTAGTTGGGCCAGGGGCGCTAACTATGGCTACACCTTC.

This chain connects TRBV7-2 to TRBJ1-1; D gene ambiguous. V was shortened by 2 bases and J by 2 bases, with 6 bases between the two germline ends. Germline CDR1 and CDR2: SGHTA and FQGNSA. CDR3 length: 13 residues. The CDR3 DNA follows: TGTGCCAGCAGCTTATCAGGTAACACTGAAGCTTTCTTT. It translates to CASSLSGNTEAFF.

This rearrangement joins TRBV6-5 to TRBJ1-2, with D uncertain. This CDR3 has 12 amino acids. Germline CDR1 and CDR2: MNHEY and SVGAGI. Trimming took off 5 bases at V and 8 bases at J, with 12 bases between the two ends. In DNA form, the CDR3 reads TGTGCCAGCAGTACCGACAAGGGAGGCTACACCTTC. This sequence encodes CASSTDKGGYTF.

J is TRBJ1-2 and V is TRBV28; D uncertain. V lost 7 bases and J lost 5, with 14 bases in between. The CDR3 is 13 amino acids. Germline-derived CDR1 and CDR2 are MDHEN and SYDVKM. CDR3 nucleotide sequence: TGTGCCAGCACGTCGACACCAACATATGGCTACACCTTC. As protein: CASTSTPTYGYTF.

The CDR3 bases are TGTGCCAGCAGCTTTACCGGGACTCAAGGGGATACGCAGTATTTT. It specifies CASSFTGTQGDTQYF. V usage is TRBV7-7 and J usage is TRBJ2-3; D is perhaps TRBD2 (6 bases). CDR3 length: 15 residues. Germline assignment: CDR1 SSHAT and CDR2 FNYEAQ (reference sequence). Trimming removed 3 bases from V and 6 bases from J, with 16 bases in between.

The CDR3 DNA sequence: TGCGCCAGCAGCTTATCTGTAGCGGGGGCTGACTATGGCTACACCTTC. Encoded protein: CASSLSVAGADYGYTF. The V gene is TRBV5-1, the J gene TRBJ1-2; weak D call: TRBD1 (6 bases). Looked up from germline, CDR1 is SGHRS and CDR2 is YFSETQ. The CDR3 sequence is 16 residues long. Trimming took 2 bases from V and 3 from J, leaving 17 bases between them.